The sequence of this T cell receptor beta chain was determined in a study of beta chain features in type 1 diabetes. Between the trimmed V and J ends, which lost 4 bases and 0 bases, there was a span of 12 bases. This CDR3 comprises 16 residues. Germline CDR1 reads LNHDA; CDR2 reads SQIVND (reference sequence). Study conclusions and caveats: In all four CD4+ subsets, TCRB CDR3 length was significantly, moderately reduced in type 1 diabetes.

Notes on this clone: Its target is not known.

Investigators reverse transcribed all isolated RNA, so they sequenced expressed TCRB transcripts. An average near 3.57 million reads came from naive, central memory and regulatory T cell samples. Data came from immunoSEQ multiplex PCR; TCRdb stores just in-frame clones and leaves some out. The table lists 860,000 or so clones, roughly 17% of them singletons. Purity exceeding 95% was reached by all sorted populations. Sequenced material: naive CD4+ T cells from blood. The chain has TRBV19 and TRBJ1-4; D remains ambiguous. The clonotype comes from a woman in her late teens or twenties in good health. The CDR3 protein is CASSSSRGTTNEKLFF. In nucleotides, the CDR3 is TGTGCCAGTAGTAGCAGCCGGGGAACAACTAATGAAAAACTGTTTTTT.